A selection of T cell receptor beta chains follows, all from one sample in a study of CD8 T cells in Susac syndrome. TCRdb reprocessed the immunoSEQ multiplex PCR reads with MiXCR, giving one entry per CDR3 protein. Among approximately 150,000 distinct CDR3 sequences, under 95% were seen once, and the ten largest hold 0.09% to 0.1%. The sequenced material came from CD4+ T cells from PBMCs. The receptor source for this set is a human donor with multiple sclerosis. The CDR3 runs from the conserved cysteine through the conserved F or W.

J	V	CDR3
TRBJ2-7	TRBV19	CASSPLSSYEQYF
TRBJ2-1	TRBV20-1	CSALAQRSYNEQFF
TRBJ1-2	TRBV7-9	CASSLTRVKGYTF
TRBJ2-2	TRBV12-3/TRBV12-4	CASSWAAGELFF
TRBJ1-4	TRBV3-1	CATRGGSEKLFF
TRBJ2-5	TRBV6-2/TRBV6-3	CASSYAAGEGRGETQYF
TRBJ2-5	TRBV15	CATSRAPAGGQETQYF
TRBJ1-2	TRBV10-3	CAISEGQVNYGYTF
TRBJ1-1	TRBV4-3	CASSLGPEMNTEAFF
TRBJ1-2	TRBV10-3	CAIRDPGQGAGNYGYTF
TRBJ2-5	TRBV28	CASSSPGPRETQYF
TRBJ1-4	TRBV3-1	CASSQLSGGDEKLFF